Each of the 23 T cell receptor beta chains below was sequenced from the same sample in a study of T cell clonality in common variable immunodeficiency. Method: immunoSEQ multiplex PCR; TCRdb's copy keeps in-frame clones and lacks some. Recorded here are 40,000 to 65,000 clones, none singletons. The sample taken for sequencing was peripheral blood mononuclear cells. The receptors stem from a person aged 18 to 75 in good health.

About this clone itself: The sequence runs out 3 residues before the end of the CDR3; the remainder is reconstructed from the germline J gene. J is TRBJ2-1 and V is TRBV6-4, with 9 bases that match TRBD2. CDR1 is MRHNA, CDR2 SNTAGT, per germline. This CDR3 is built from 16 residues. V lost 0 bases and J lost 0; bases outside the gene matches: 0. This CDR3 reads CASSDSSGSSYNEQFF. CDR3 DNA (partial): TGTGCCAGCAGTGACTCTAGCGGGAGCTCCTACAATGAG.

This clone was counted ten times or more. CDR3 sequence: CASSPTSGGSYEQYF. The sequenced CDR3 bases are TGTGCCAGCTCACCAACTAGCGGGGGTTCCTACGAG. The J gene is TRBJ2-7, the V gene TRBV18; the match to TRBD2 covers 11 bases. With the read ending 3 residues before the CDR3 end, the germline J gene is used to fill in that end. Germline CDR1 KGHSH, CDR2 LQKENI. This CDR3 region has 15 residues. Trimming took 2 bases from V and 1 from J; bases not matched to a gene: 1.

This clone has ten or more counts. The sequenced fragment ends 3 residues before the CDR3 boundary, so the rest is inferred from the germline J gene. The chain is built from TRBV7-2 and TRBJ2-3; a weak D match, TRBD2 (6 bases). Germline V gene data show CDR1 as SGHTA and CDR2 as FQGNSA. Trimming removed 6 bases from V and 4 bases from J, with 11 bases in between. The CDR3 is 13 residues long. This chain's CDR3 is CASRSLASDTQYF. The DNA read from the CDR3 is TGTGCCAGCAGATCGCTAGCGTCAGATACG.

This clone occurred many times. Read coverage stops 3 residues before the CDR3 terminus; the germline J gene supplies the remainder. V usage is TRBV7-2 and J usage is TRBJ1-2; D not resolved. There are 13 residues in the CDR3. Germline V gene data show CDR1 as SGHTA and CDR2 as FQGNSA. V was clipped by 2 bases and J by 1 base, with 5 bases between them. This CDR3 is CASSLKVNYGYTF. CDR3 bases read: TGTGCCAGCAGCTTAAAGGTTAACTATGGC.

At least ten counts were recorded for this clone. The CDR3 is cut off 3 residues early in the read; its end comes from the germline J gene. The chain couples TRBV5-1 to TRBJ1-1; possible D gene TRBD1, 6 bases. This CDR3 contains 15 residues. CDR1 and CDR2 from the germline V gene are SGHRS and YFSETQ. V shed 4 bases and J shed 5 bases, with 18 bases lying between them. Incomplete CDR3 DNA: TGCGCCAGCAGCCTGGAATGGGGGGGGCGTACTGAA. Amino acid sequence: CASSLEWGGRTE. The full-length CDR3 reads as CASSLEWGGRTEAFF.

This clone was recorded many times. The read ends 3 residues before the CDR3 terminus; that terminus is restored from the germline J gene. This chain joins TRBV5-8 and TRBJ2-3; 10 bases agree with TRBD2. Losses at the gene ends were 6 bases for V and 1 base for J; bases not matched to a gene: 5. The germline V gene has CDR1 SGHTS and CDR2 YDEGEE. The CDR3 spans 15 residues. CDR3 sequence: CASTSGTSGTDTQYF. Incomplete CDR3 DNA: TGTGCCAGCACCTCCGGGACTAGCGGCACAGATACG.

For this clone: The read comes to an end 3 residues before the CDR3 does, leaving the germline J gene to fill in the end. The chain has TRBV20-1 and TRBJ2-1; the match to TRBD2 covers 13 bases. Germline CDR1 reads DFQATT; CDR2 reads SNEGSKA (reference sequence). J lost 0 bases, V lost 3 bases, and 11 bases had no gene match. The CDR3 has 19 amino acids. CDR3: CSARPSGLAGALSYNEQFF. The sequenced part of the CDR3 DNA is TGCAGTGCTAGGCCTTCCGGACTAGCGGGAGCCCTCTCCTACAATGAG.

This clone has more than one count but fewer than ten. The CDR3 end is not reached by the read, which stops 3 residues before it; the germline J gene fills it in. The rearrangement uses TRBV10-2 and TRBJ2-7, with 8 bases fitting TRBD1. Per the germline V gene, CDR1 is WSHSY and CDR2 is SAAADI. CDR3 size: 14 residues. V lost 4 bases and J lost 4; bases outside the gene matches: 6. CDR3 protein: CASSVSRGRYEQYF. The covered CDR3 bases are TGCGCCAGCAGTGTAAGCAGGGGGCGGTACGAG.

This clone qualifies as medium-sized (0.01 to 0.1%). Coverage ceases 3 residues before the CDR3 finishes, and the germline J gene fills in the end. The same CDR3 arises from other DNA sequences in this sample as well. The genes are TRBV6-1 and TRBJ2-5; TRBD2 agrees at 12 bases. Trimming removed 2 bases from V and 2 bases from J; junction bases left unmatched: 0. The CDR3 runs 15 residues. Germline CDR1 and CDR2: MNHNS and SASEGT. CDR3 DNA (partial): TGTGCCAGCAGTGAACTAGCGGGAGGGCAAGAGACC. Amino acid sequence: CASSELAGGQET. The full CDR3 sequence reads CASSELAGGQETQYF.

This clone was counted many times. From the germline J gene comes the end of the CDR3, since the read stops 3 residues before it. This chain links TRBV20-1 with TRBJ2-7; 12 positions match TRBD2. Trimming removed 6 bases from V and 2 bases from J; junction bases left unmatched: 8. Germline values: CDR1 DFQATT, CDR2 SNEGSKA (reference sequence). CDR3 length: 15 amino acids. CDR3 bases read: TGCAGTGCCCGACGGGCTAGCGGGAGGGCCTACGAG. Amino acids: CSARRASGRAYE. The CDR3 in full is CSARRASGRAYEQYF.

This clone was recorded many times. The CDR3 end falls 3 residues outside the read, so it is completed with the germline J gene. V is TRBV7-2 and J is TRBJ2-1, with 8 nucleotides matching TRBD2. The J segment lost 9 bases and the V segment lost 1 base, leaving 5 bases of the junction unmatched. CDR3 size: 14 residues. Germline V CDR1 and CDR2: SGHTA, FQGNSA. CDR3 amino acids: CASSLGGTRLEQFF. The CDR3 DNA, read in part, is TGTGCCAGCAGCTTAGGAGGGACTAGACTTGAG.

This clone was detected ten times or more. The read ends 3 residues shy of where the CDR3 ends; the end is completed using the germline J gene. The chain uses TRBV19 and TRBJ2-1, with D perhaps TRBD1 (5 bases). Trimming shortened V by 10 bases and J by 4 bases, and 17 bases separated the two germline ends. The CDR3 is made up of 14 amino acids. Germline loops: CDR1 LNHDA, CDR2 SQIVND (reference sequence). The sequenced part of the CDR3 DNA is TGTGCCACCGGACACCCAGGCAAGTACAATGAG. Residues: CATGHPGKYNE. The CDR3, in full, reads CATGHPGKYNEQFF.

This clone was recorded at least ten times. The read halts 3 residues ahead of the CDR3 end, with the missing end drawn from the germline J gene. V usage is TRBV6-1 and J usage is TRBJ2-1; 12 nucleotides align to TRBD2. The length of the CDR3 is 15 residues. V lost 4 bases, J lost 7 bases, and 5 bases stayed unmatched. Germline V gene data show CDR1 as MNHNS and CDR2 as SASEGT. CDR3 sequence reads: CASSVTSGSVNEQFF. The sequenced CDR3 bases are TGTGCCAGCAGTGTGACTAGCGGGAGTGTTAATGAG.

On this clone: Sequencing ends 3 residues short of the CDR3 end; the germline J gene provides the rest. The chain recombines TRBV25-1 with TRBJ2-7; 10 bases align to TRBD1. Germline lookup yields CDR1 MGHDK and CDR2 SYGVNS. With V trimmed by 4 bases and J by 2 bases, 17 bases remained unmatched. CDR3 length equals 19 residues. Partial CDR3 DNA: TGTGCCAGCAGTGGCCTTGGGGGACAGGGGAATTTCCTCACCTACGAG. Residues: CASSGLGGQGNFLTYE. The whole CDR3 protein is CASSGLGGQGNFLTYEQYF.

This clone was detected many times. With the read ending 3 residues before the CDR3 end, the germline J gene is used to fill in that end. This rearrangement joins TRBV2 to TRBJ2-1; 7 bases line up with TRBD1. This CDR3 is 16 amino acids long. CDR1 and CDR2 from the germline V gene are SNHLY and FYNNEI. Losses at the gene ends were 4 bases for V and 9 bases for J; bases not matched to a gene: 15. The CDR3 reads CASSGWSGQSDGEQFF. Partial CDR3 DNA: TGTGCCAGCAGTGGCTGGTCGGGACAGAGCGATGGTGAG. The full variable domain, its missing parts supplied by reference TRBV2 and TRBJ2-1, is EPEVTQTPSHQVTQMGQEVILRCVPISNHLYFYWYRQILGQKVEFLVSFYNNEISEKSEIFDDQFSVERPDGSNFTLKIRSTKLEDSAMYFCASSGWSGQSDGEQFFGPGTRLTVL.

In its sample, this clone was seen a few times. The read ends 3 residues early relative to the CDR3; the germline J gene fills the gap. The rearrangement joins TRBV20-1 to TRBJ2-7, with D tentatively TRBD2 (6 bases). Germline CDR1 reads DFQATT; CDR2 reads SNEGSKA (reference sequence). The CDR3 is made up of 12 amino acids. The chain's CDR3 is CSGELAAHEQYF. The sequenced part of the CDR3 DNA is TGCAGCGGAGAACTAGCCGCCCACGAG.

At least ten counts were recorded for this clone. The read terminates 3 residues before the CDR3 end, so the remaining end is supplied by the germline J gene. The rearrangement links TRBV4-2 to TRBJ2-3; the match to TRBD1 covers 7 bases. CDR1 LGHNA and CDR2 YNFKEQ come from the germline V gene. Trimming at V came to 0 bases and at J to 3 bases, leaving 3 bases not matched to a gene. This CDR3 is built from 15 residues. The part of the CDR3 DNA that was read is TGTGCCAGCAGCCAAGAACACAGGGGTACAGATACG. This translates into CASSQEHRGTDT. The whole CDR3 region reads CASSQEHRGTDTQYF.

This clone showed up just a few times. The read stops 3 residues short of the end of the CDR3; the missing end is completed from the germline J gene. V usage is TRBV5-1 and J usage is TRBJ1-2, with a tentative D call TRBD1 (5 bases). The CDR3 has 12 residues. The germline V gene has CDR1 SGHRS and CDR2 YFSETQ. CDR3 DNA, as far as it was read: TGCGCCAGCAGCACTCGGGAAGGGGAA. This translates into CASSTREGE. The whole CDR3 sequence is CASSTREGEYTF.

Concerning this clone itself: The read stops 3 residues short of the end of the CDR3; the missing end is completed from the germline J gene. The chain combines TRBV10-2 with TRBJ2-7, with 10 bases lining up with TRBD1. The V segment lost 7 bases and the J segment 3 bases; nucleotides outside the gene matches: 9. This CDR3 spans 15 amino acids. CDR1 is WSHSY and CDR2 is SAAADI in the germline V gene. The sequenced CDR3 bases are TGCGCCAGCACCGCGGGACAGGGGAAAAGCTACGAG. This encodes CASTAGQGKSYE. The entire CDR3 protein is CASTAGQGKSYEQYF.

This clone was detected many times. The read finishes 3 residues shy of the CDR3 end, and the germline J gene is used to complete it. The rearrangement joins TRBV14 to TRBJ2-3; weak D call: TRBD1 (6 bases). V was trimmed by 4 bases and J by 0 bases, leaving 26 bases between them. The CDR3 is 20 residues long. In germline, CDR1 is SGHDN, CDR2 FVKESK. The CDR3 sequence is CASSRRRGVTGQRSTDTQYF. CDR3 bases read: TGTGCCAGCAGCCGCCGAAGAGGGGTTACAGGACAGCGTAGCACAGATACG.

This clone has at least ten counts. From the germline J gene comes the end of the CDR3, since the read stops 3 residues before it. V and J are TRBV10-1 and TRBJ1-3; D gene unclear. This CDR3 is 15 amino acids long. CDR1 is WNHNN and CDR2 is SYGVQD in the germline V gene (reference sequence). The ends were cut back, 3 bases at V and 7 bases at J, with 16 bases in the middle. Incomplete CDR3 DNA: TGCGCCAGCAGTGAAGGAGTGAGGCTCGGGAACACC. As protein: CASSEGVRLGNT. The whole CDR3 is CASSEGVRLGNTIYF.

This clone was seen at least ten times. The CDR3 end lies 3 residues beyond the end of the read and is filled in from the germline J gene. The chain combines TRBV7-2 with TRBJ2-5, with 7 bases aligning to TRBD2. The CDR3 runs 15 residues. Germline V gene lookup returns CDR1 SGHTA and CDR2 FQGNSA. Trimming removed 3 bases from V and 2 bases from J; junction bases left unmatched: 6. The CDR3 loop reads CASSFLGGGQETQYF. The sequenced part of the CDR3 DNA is TGTGCCAGCAGCTTTCTCGGGGGAGGGCAAGAGACC.

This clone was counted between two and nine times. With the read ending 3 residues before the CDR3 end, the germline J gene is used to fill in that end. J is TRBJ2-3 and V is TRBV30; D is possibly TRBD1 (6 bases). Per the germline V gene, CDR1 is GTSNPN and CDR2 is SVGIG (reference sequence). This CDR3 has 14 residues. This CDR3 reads CAWRGAGSNQPQYF. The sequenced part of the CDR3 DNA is TGTGCCTGGAGGGGGGCAGGGAGCAATCAGCCG.